The rows below give T cell receptor beta chains drawn from one sample of a study of CD8 T cells in Susac syndrome. TCRdb re-called the immunoSEQ multiplex PCR reads with MiXCR, one entry per CDR3 protein. The sample shows roughly 150,000 distinct CDR3 sequences, about 94% of them seen only once. Specimen: CD8+ T cells from PBMCs. These receptors were collected from a human donor with multiple sclerosis. Both conserved end residues are part of each CDR3. The D gene is left open where the match is weak.

CDR3 protein,J gene,V gene,D gene
CASSFQGAVNEQFF,TRBJ2-1,TRBV28,TRBD1
CASGLVTFGYTF,TRBJ1-2,TRBV12-5,-
CASSQANGREQYF,TRBJ2-7,TRBV4-2,-
CASSTLPGRLDHYGYTF,TRBJ1-2,TRBV27,-
CASSSRDSLYNSPLHF,TRBJ1-6,TRBV6-2/TRBV6-3,TRBD1
CASSLLGSDIQYF,TRBJ2-4,TRBV27,-
CSVEERSQGYNEQFF,TRBJ2-1,TRBV29-1,-
CATEGQRGNSGNTIYF,TRBJ1-3,TRBV7-9,TRBD1
CSASGDDRGDTEAFF,TRBJ1-1,TRBV20-1,TRBD1
CAWIFESSGYTF,TRBJ1-2,TRBV30,-
CSVETHQTTYNEQFF,TRBJ2-1,TRBV29-1,-
CSARDPTRENTEAFF,TRBJ1-1,TRBV20-1,-
CSAMSKVQGNSPLHF,TRBJ1-6,TRBV20-1,-
CSVDLPISEGYEQYF,TRBJ2-7,TRBV29-1,-
CASRIGLAGSTDTQYF,TRBJ2-3,TRBV5-1,TRBD2
CASSLVMNTEAFF,TRBJ1-1,TRBV27,-
CASGDLNTEAFF,TRBJ1-1,TRBV12-5,-
CASSFPDRGSYEQYF,TRBJ2-7,TRBV13,TRBD1
CASSFSGQGRETQYF,TRBJ2-5,TRBV7-2,TRBD1
CASSIDRGGSSYEQYF,TRBJ2-7,TRBV2,TRBD1
CASSQRQGLYNEQFF,TRBJ2-1,TRBV4-3,-
CASSGDRGDYGYTF,TRBJ1-2,TRBV5-6,TRBD1
CSADTGTGGTWWGAQYF,TRBJ2-5,TRBV20-1,TRBD1
CASSYVEGRYEQYF,TRBJ2-7,TRBV6-5,-
CASSRRNEAFF,TRBJ1-1,TRBV13,-
CASSFWDRSGESSYEQYF,TRBJ2-7,TRBV28,TRBD2
CASSLGTSGHNSPLHF,TRBJ1-6,TRBV7-9,-
CASSQDEEQFF,TRBJ2-1,TRBV3-1,-
CASSVGIGAGYGYTF,TRBJ1-2,TRBV9,-
CASNIAGRNYEQYF,TRBJ2-7,TRBV28,-
CASSQLGEAGELFF,TRBJ2-2,TRBV14,-
CSAEAVAGGYEQFF,TRBJ2-1,TRBV20-1,TRBD2
CSVVVGPSSGANVLTF,TRBJ2-6,TRBV29-1,-
CATSRDDETRAYGYTF,TRBJ1-2,TRBV15,-
CASSLERLAGGHEQFF,TRBJ2-1,TRBV7-9,TRBD2
CASSGPKRELFF,TRBJ2-2,TRBV24-1,-
CASSSTGTAPDEQFF,TRBJ2-1,TRBV7-9,TRBD1
CSVESVEDSYEQYF,TRBJ2-7,TRBV29-1,-
CASSYERGAEQYF,TRBJ2-7,TRBV6-5,TRBD2
CASSKAYGDTEAFF,TRBJ1-1,TRBV21-1,-
CASSLSTNQPQHF,TRBJ1-5,TRBV14,-
CASSLGRGIQYF,TRBJ2-4,TRBV4-1,-